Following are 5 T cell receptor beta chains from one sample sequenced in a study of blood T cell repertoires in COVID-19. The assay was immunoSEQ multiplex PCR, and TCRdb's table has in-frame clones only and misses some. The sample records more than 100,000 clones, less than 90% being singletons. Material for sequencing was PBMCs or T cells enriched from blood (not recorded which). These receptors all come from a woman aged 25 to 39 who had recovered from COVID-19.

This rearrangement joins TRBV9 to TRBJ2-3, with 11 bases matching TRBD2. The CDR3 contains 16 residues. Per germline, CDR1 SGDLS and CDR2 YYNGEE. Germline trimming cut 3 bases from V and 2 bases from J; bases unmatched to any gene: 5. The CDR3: CASSDSGRALTDTQYF. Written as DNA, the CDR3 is TGTGCCAGCAGCGATAGCGGGAGGGCCCTCACAGATACGCAGTATTTT.

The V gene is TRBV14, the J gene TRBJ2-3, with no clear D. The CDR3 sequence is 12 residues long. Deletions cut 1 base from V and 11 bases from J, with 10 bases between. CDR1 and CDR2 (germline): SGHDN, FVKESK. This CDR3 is CASSQGRARQYF. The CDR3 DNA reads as TGTGCCAGCAGCCAAGGCCGTGCGAGGCAGTATTTT.

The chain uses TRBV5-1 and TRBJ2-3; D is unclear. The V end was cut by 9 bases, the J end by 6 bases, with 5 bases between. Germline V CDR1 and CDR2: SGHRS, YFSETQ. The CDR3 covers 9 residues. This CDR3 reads CAIEDTQYF. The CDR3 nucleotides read TGCGCCATCGAGGATACGCAGTATTTT.

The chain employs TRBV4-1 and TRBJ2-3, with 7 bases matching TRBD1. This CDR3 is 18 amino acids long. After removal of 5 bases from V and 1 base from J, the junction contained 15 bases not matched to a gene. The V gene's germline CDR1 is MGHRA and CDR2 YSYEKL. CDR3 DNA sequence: TGCGCCAGCAGCAAACAGGGGACATTTCTTACCCGCACAGATACGCAGTATTTT. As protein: CASSKQGTFLTRTDTQYF.

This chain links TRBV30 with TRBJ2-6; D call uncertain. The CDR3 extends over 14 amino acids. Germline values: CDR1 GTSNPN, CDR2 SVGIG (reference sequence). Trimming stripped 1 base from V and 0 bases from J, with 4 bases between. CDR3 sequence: CAWSGGSGANVLTF. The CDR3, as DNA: TGTGCCTGGAGTGGAGGCTCTGGGGCCAACGTCCTGACTTTC.